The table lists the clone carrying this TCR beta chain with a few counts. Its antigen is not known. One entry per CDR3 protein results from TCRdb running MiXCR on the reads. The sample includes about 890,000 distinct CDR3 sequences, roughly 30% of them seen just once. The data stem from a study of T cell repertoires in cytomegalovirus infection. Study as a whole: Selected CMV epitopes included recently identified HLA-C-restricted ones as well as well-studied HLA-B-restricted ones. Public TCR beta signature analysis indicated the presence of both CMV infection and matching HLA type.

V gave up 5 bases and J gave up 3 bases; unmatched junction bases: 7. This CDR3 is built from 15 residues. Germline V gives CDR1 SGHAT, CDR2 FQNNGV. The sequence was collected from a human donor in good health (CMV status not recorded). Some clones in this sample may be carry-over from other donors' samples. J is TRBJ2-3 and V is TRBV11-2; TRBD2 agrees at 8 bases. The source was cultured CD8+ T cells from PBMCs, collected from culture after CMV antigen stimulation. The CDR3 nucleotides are TGTGCCAGCAGCGTACCGGGACTAGGAACAGATACGCAGTATTTT. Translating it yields CASSVPGLGTDTQYF.